The 18 T cell receptor beta chains listed next were all sequenced from one sample in a study of T cell responses to AZD1222 COVID-19 vaccine. Repertoires were generated with immunoSEQ multiplex PCR, while TCRdb's copy carries only in-frame clones and drops some. The repertoire has 100,000 to 150,000 clones, more than 90% of them found once; the top ten carry approximately 1.6%. This specimen was peripheral blood, taken on day 0 of AZD1222 vaccination. Receptors were obtained from an adult in good health.

The CDR3 DNA reads as TGTGCCAGCAGCTTAGACAGCATTAACTATGGCTACACCTTC. Its protein is CASSLDSINYGYTF. V and J are TRBV7-9 and TRBJ1-2, with D uncertain. CDR3 length equals 14 residues. Germline V gene lookup returns CDR1 SEHNR and CDR2 FQNEAQ (reference sequence). V lost 1 base and J 1 base, leaving 7 bases between the germline ends.

V gene TRBV7-3 combines with J gene TRBJ2-5, with 8 bases fitting TRBD1. Germline V gene sequence: CDR1 SGHTA, CDR2 FQGTGA. The CDR3 contains 14 residues. V shed 5 bases and J 5 bases; nucleotides not matched to a gene: 7. The CDR3 region has the DNA TGTGCCAGCAGCCTGGACAGGGTTGTCGAGACCCAGTACTTC. Amino acids: CASSLDRVVETQYF.

This sequence joins TRBV9 and TRBJ2-3; 7 nucleotides agree with TRBD1. The V gene's germline CDR1 is SGDLS and CDR2 YYNGEE. The ends lost 4 bases at V and 0 bases at J; junction bases unmatched: 8. The CDR3 has 16 amino acids. Here the CDR3 reads CASSPRQGRSTDTQYF. CDR3 nucleotide sequence: TGTGCCAGCAGCCCCCGACAGGGCCGTAGCACAGATACGCAGTATTTT.

This clone was seen only a few times. This chain uses TRBV4-1 with TRBJ1-2; the D is unclear. V gave up 2 bases and J gave up 4 bases, with 17 bases separating them. The CDR3 runs to 16 residues. Germline V lookup: CDR1 MGHRA, CDR2 YSYEKL. The CDR3 nucleotides are TGCGCCAGCAGCCAAAACCTAGCCGCAAAAGGCTATGGCTACACCTTC. Its protein is CASSQNLAAKGYGYTF.

This chain connects TRBV29-1 to TRBJ1-3; no clear D gene. The CDR3 is 14 residues long. The V and J ends lost 6 bases and 0 bases respectively, with 12 bases between them. Germline values: CDR1 SQVTM, CDR2 ANQGSEA. The CDR3 sequence is CSVDDLNSGNTIYF. CDR3 sequence (DNA): TGCAGCGTCGATGACCTGAACTCTGGAAACACCATATATTTT.

The chain has TRBV30 and TRBJ1-2; a possible D gene is TRBD1 (5 bases). Germline V lookup: CDR1 GTSNPN, CDR2 SVGIG (reference sequence). Trimming removed 3 bases at V and 5 bases at J, with 13 bases between. The CDR3 is 13 residues long. CDR3 residues: CAWSPGGSYGYTF. The CDR3 DNA sequence: TGTGCCTGGAGCCCGGGGGGTTCTTATGGCTACACCTTC.

The chain has TRBV5-1 and TRBJ2-2, with TRBD2 matching 7 bases. Germline CDR1 is SGHRS and CDR2 is YFSETQ. The J segment lost 6 bases and the V segment lost 5 bases, leaving 4 bases of the junction unmatched. CDR3 length: 13 residues. The CDR3 DNA reads TGCGCCAGCAGTTCGGGAGGCGCCGGGGAGCTGTTTTTT. This translates into CASSSGGAGELFF.

The V and J genes are TRBV30 and TRBJ1-3; 9 nucleotides agree with TRBD1. Trimming took 5 bases from V and 2 from J; bases not matched to a gene: 4. The CDR3 is made up of 14 amino acids. CDR1 is GTSNPN, CDR2 SVGIG, per germline (reference sequence). CDR3 nucleotide sequence: TGTGCCTGGGTACAGGGGGCTCCTGGAAACACCATATATTTT. As protein: CAWVQGAPGNTIYF. The variable domain in full, completed from reference TRBV30 and TRBJ1-3, reads SQTIHQWPATLVQPVGSPLSLECTVEGTSNPNLYWYRQAAGRGLQLLFYSVGIGQISSEVPQNLSASRPQDRQFILSSKKLLLSDSGFYLCAWVQGAPGNTIYFGEGSWLTVV.

The chain uses TRBV6-5 and TRBJ2-5; a weak D match, TRBD1 (6 bases). CDR3 length: 14 amino acids. Germline CDR1 reads MNHEY; CDR2 reads SVGAGI. Trimming cost V 8 bases and J 2 bases, with 15 bases left between them. DNA for the CDR3: TGTGCCAGCGCCCTGGGGACATTGCAAGAGACCCAGTACTTC. Amino acids: CASALGTLQETQYF.

The DNA of the CDR3 is TGCGCCAGCAGCCAAGACCAGACTAGGCCCCGCTACGAGCAGTACTTC. Translated: CASSQDQTRPRYEQYF. The chain employs TRBV4-3 and TRBJ2-7; TRBD2 is a possible D gene (6 bases). This CDR3 has 16 residues. Germline loops: CDR1 LGHNA, CDR2 YSLEER. V dropped 0 bases and J dropped 3 bases, with 15 bases sitting between them.

This chain joins TRBV4-1 and TRBJ1-5, with 8 bases matching TRBD1. J lost 4 bases, V lost 3 bases, and 8 bases had no gene match. This CDR3 has 16 amino acids. Looked up from germline, CDR1 is MGHRA and CDR2 is YSYEKL. The CDR3 DNA reads as TGCGCCAGCAGCCATGGACAGGGAATGAGGAATCAGCCCCAGCATTTT. Its translation: CASSHGQGMRNQPQHF.

The chain links TRBV6-6 to TRBJ1-2; 7 bases map to TRBD1. V was clipped by 2 bases and J by 4 bases; unmatched bases: 4. Germline CDR1 reads MNHNY; CDR2 reads SVGAGI (reference sequence). CDR3 size: 14 residues. CDR3: CASSYPTGLYGYTF. CDR3 in DNA: TGTGCCAGCAGTTACCCGACAGGGCTCTATGGCTACACCTTC.

The chain combines TRBV7-8 with TRBJ2-5, with 8 bases fitting TRBD2. The CDR3 covers 13 residues. Germline CDR1 and CDR2: SGHVS and FQNEAQ. V lost 4 bases to trimming and J lost 7 bases; unmatched junction nucleotides: 5. In DNA, the CDR3 is TGTGCCAGCAGCTCGGACGGGAGGGGGACCCAGTACTTC. Translated: CASSSDGRGTQYF.

CDR3 loop: CASSEPGRGKGNYGYTF. CDR3 nucleotide sequence: TGTGCCAGCAGTGAGCCGGGACGGGGAAAAGGTAACTATGGCTACACCTTC. This chain joins TRBV2 and TRBJ1-2, with D maybe TRBD1 (5 bases). The germline V gene has CDR1 SNHLY and CDR2 FYNNEI. Trimming left V 3 bases short and J 1 base short, with 18 bases between. The CDR3 consists of 17 residues.

This clone was found once. The rearrangement joins TRBV27 to TRBJ1-5; no definite D call. The CDR3 is 15 amino acids. Per germline, CDR1 MNHEY and CDR2 SMNVEV (reference sequence). Trimming pared 2 bases from V and 4 bases from J, leaving 12 bases between. In DNA, the CDR3 is TGTGCCAGCAGTTTAGGCGGGGAGGCAAATCAGCCCCAGCATTTT. Translation: CASSLGGEANQPQHF.

The chain is built from TRBV3-1 (or the pseudogene TRBV3-2) and TRBJ1-5; weak D call: TRBD1 (6 bases). Trimming stripped 0 bases from V and 3 bases from J, with 18 bases between. CDR3 length equals 18 residues. The germline gives CDR1 LGHDT, CDR2 YNNKEL (reference sequence). CDR3 nucleotide sequence: TGTGCCAGCAGCCAAGATCCCAAATACAGGGCTTCCAATCAGCCCCAGCATTTT. This codes for CASSQDPKYRASNQPQHF.

For this clone: Distinct nucleotide sequences in the sample also encode this CDR3. The chain carries TRBV28 and TRBJ2-5; D is possibly TRBD2 (5 bases). Germline CDR1 and CDR2: MDHEN and SYDVKM. V was trimmed by 2 bases and J by 2 bases, leaving 6 bases between them. This CDR3 contains 13 residues. DNA of the CDR3: TGTGCCAGCAGTTTACCGGGACAAGAGACCCAGTACTTC. Residues: CASSLPGQETQYF.

V gene TRBV6-4 combines with J gene TRBJ2-1, with D unresolved. The V gene lost 8 bases and the J gene lost 9 bases, with 17 bases spanning the gap. CDR3 length equals 13 residues. Germline CDR1 reads MRHNA; CDR2 reads SNTAGT. CDR3 coding DNA: TGTGCCAGCGGGTCCGAAGGGCTCGGTGAGCAGTTCTTC. Translation: CASGSEGLGEQFF.